This T cell receptor (beta chain) was sequenced in a study of T cells expressing NK-cell markers. Study-level information: One of eight sequenced donors was HCMV-seronegative; the other seven were seropositive.

About this clonotype: What it binds is not known.

Overall study results and limits: Researchers report these clonotypes also headed the CD3+CD56-NKG2C+ fraction in a handful of donors.

The CDR3 spans 16 residues. From germline, CDR1 is MNHEY and CDR2 SVGEGT. From the 5' RACE reads, TCRdb lists one entry per CDR3 protein and no DNA. This listing includes about 260,000 distinct CDR3 sequences. This sequence joins TRBV6-2 or TRBV6-3 and TRBJ1-2; TCRdb picks TRBD1, but there is no DNA to check that call. This TCR derives from a woman aged 18 to 75 in good health. Source material: blood T cells: a sorted CD56 or NKG2C T cell subset, CD4+ or CD8+ T cells, or bulk PBMC T cells (not recorded which). The CDR3 region is CASSYGARGQHYGYTF.